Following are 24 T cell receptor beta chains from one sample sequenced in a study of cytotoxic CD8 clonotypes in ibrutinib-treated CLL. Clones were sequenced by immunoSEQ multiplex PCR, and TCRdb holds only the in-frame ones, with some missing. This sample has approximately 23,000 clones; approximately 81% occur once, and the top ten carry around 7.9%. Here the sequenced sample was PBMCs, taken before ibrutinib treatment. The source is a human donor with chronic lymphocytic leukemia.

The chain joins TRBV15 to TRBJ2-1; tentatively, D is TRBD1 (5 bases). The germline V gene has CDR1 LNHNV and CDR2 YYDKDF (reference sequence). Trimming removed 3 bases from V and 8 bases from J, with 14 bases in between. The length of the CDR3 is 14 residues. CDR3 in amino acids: CATSRGRGDYEQFF. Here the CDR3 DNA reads TGTGCCACCAGCAGGGGAAGGGGTGACTATGAGCAGTTCTTC.

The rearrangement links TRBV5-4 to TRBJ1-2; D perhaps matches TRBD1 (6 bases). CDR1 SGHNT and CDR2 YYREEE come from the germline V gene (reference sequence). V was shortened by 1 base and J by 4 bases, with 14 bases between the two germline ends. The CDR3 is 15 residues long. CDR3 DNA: TGTGCCAGCAGCTTGAACAGGGTGGTAACCTATGGCTACACCTTC. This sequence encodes CASSLNRVVTYGYTF.

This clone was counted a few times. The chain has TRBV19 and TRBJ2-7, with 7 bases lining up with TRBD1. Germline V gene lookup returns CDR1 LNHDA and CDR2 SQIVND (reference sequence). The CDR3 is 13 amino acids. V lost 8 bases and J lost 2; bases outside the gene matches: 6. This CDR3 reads CASSPGQTYEQYF. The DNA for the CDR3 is TGTGCCAGTTCACCGGGACAGACCTACGAGCAGTACTTC.

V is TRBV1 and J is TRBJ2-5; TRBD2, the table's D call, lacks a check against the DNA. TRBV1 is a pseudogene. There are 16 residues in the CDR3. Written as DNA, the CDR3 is TGCACCAGCAGTTTTCCCGGGGGTAGCGGGGAAGAGACCCAGTACTTC. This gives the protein CTSSFPGGSGEETQYF.

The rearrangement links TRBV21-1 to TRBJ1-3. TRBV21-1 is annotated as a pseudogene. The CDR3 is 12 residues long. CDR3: CASSKAKNTIYF. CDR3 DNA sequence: TGTGCCAGCAGCAAAGCGAAAAACACCATATATTTT.

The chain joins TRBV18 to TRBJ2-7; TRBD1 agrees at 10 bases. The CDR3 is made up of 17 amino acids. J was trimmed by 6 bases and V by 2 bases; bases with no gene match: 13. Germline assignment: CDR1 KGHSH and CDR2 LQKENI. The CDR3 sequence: CASSPRPGQGKDGEQYF. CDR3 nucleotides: TGTGCCAGCTCACCAAGGCCGGGACAGGGGAAAGATGGCGAGCAGTACTTC.

The CDR3 DNA reads TGCGCCAGCAGCTTACGACTAGCGGGGGCATACCAAGAGACCCAGTACTTC. It encodes CASSLRLAGAYQETQYF. The chain links TRBV5-1 to TRBJ2-5, with 12 bases fitting TRBD2. Germline CDR1 SGHRS, CDR2 YFSETQ. Unmatched junction bases numbered 5, after V lost 2 bases and J lost 0 bases. The CDR3 loop spans 17 amino acids.

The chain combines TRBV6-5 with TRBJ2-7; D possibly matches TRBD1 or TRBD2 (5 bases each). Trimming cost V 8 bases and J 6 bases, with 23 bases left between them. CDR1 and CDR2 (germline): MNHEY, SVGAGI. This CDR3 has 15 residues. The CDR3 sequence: CASQYEGGTPGEQYF. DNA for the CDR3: TGTGCCAGCCAATACGAAGGTGGGACGCCCGGCGAGCAGTACTTC.

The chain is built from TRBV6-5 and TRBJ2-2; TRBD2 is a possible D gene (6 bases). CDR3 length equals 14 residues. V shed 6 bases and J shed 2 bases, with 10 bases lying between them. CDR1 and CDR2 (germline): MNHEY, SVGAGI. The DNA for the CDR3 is TGTGCCAGCAGCGGGACTCTCAACACCGGGGAGCTGTTTTTT. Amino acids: CASSGTLNTGELFF.

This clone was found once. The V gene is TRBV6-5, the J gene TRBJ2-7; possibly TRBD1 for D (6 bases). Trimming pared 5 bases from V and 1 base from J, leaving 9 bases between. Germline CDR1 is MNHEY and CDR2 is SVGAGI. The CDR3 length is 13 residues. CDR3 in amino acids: CASSGQGSYEQYF. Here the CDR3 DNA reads TGTGCCAGCAGTGGTCAGGGGTCCTACGAGCAGTACTTC.

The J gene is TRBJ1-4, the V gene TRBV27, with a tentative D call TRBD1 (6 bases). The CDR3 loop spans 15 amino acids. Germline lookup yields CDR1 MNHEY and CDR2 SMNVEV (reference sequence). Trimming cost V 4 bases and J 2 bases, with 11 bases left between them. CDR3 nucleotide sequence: TGTGCCAGCAGTTCATCGGGGGCTACTAATGAAAAACTGTTTTTT. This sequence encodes CASSSSGATNEKLFF.

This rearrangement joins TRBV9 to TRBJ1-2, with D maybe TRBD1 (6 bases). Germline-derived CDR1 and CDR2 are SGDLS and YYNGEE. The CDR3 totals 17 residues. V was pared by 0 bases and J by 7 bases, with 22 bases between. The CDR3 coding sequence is TGTGCCAGCAGCGTAGGGACACTCCGTGGGGGCAAGGGTGGCTACACCTTC. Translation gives CASSVGTLRGGKGGYTF.

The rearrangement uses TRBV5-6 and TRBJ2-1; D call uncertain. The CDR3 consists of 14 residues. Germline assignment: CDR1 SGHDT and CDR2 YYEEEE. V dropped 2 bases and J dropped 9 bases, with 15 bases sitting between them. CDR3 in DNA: TGTGCCAGCAGCTTTTGGTCCCCGATCGGTGAGCAGTTCTTC. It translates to CASSFWSPIGEQFF.

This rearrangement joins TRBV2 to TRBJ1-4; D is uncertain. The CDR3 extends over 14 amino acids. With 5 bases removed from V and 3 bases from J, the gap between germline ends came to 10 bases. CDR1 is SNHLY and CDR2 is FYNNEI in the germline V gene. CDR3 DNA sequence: TGTGCCAGCAGTTTCGTTGAAGCTAATGAAAAACTGTTTTTT. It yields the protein CASSFVEANEKLFF.

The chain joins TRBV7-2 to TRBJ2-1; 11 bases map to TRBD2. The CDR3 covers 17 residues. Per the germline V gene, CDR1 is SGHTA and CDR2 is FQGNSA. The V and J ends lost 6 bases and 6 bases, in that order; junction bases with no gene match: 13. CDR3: CASRYSGTSGVINEQFF. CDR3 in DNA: TGTGCCAGCAGATATTCCGGGACTAGCGGAGTAATCAATGAGCAGTTCTTC. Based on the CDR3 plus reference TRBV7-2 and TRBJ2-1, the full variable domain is GAGVSQSPSNKVTEKGKDVELRCDPISGHTALYWYRQSLGQGLEFLIYFQGNSAPDKSGLPSDRFSAERTGGSVSTLTIQRTQQEDSAVYLCASRYSGTSGVINEQFFGPGTRLTVL.

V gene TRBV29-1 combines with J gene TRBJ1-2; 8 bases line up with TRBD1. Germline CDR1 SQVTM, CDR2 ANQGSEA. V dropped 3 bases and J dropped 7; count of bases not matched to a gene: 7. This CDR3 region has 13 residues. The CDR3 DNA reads TGCAGCGTTGATGTCTCAGGGGGCTCTGGCTACACCTTC. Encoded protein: CSVDVSGGSGYTF.

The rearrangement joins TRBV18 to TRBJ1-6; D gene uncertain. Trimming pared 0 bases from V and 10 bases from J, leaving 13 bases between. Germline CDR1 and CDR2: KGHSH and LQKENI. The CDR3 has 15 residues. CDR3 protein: CASSPPLGGQSPLHF. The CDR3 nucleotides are TGTGCCAGCTCACCACCGCTGGGAGGGCAGTCACCCCTCCACTTT. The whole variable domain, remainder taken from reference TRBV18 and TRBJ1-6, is NAGVMQNPRHLVRRRGQEARLRCSPMKGHSHVYWYRQLPEEGLKFMVYLQKENIIDESGMPKERFSAEFPKEGPSILRIQQVVRGDSAAYFCASSPPLGGQSPLHFGNGTRLTVT.

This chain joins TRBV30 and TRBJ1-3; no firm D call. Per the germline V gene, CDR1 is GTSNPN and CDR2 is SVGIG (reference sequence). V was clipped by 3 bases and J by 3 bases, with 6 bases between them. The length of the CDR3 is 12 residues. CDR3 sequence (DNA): TGTGCCTGGAGACTAGTTGGAAACACCATATATTTT. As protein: CAWRLVGNTIYF.

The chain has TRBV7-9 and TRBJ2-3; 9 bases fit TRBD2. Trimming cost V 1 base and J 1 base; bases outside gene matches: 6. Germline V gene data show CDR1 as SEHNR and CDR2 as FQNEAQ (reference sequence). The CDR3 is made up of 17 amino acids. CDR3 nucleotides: TGTGCCAGCAGCTTAGGGGCTAGCGGGGAACGCACAGATACGCAGTATTTT. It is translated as CASSLGASGERTDTQYF. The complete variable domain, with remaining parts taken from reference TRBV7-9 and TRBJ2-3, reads DTGVSQNPRHKITKRGQNVTFRCDPISEHNRLYWYRQTLGQGPEFLTYFQNEAQLEKSRLLSDRFSAERPKGSFSTLEIQRTEQGDSAMYLCASSLGASGERTDTQYFGPGTRLTVL.

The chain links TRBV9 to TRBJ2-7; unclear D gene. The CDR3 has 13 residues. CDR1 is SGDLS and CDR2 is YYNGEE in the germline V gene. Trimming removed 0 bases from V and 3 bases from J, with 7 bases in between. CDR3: CASSVGDGYEQYF. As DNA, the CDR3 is TGTGCCAGCAGCGTAGGAGATGGCTACGAGCAGTACTTC.

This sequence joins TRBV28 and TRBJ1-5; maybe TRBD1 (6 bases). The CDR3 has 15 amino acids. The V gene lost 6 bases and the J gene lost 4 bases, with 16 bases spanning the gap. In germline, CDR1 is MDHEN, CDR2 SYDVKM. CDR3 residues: CASSRRGGGNQPQHF. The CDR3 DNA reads TGTGCCAGCAGCCGGCGGGGGGGCGGAAATCAGCCCCAGCATTTT.

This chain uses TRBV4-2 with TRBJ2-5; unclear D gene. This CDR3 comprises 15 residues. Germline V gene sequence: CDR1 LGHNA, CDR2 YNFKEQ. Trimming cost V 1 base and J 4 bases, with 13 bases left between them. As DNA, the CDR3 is TGTGCCAGCAGCCAAGCCGCCCATGATAGAGAGACCCAGTACTTC. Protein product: CASSQAAHDRETQYF.

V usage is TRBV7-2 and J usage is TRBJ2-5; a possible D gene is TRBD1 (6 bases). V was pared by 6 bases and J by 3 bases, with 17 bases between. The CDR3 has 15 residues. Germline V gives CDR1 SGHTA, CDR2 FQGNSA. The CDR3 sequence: CASRPGTNIKETQYF. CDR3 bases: TGTGCCAGCAGGCCCGGGACAAACATCAAAGAGACCCAGTACTTC. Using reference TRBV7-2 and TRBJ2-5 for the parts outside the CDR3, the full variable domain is GAGVSQSPSNKVTEKGKDVELRCDPISGHTALYWYRQSLGQGLEFLIYFQGNSAPDKSGLPSDRFSAERTGGSVSTLTIQRTQQEDSAVYLCASRPGTNIKETQYFGPGTRLLVL.

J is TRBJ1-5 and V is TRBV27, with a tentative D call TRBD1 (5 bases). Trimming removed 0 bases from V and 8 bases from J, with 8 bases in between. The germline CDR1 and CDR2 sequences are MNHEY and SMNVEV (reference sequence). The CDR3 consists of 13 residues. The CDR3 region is CASSLSRGKPQHF. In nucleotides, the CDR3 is TGTGCCAGCAGTTTATCGAGGGGAAAGCCCCAGCATTTT.